The 30 T cell receptor beta chains listed next were all sequenced from one sample in a study of blood T cell repertoires in COVID-19. Using immunoSEQ multiplex PCR, the repertoire was profiled, and TCRdb retains in-frame clones only, with some absent. The data show over 200,000 clones, approximately 86% seen once. Sequencing was carried out using PBMCs or T cells enriched from blood (not recorded which). The receptors originated from a woman in her twenties or thirties who had been exposed to COVID-19.

V and J are TRBV7-9 and TRBJ2-3; 11 nucleotides match TRBD2. V lost 5 bases, J lost 3 bases, and 7 bases stayed unmatched. The CDR3 totals 16 residues. Germline V gene lookup returns CDR1 SEHNR and CDR2 FQNEAQ (reference sequence). CDR3 sequence reads: CASSKILAGETDTQYF. CDR3 sequence (DNA): TGTGCCAGCAGCAAAATACTAGCGGGGGAAACAGATACGCAGTATTTT.

In this sample, this clone turned up a few times. The chain joins TRBV30 to TRBJ1-1; D may be TRBD1 (6 bases). This CDR3 has 13 residues. The germline V gene has CDR1 GTSNPN and CDR2 SVGIG (reference sequence). V was pared by 3 bases and J by 6 bases, with 14 bases between. CDR3 region: CAWRSGGSSEAFF. The CDR3 DNA reads TGTGCCTGGAGATCGGGGGGCTCTTCTGAAGCTTTCTTT.

V is TRBV18 and J is TRBJ1-4; D unclear. Deletions cut 0 bases from V and 4 bases from J, with 18 bases between. This CDR3 comprises 18 residues. Germline CDR1 and CDR2: KGHSH and LQKENI. The CDR3 is CASSPPISTGAGNEKLFF. In nucleotides, the CDR3 is TGTGCCAGCTCACCACCGATATCGACGGGCGCGGGTAATGAAAAACTGTTTTTT.

The chain carries TRBV28 and TRBJ1-1; D is unresolved. Trimming shortened V by 2 bases and J by 0 bases, and 7 bases separated the two germline ends. The germline CDR1 and CDR2 sequences are MDHEN and SYDVKM. The CDR3 has 14 amino acids. This CDR3 reads CASSLGTVNTEAFF. The CDR3 nucleotides read TGTGCCAGCAGTTTAGGCACAGTGAACACTGAAGCTTTCTTT.

The V call is TRBV24-1, the J call TRBJ2-5, with 7 bases matching TRBD2. The germline gives CDR1 KGHDR, CDR2 SFDVKD. V shed 2 bases, J shed 5 bases, and the junction held 4 bases outside the gene matches. This CDR3 has 14 amino acids. The CDR3 loop reads CATSDYGGGETQYF. CDR3 DNA sequence: TGTGCCACCAGTGATTACGGCGGGGGTGAGACCCAGTACTTC.

This rearrangement joins TRBV11-1 to TRBJ1-3; D gene unclear. CDR3 length: 15 amino acids. Germline CDR1 is SGHAT and CDR2 is FQDESV (reference sequence). V lost 4 bases, J lost 0 bases, and 10 bases lay in between. The CDR3 nucleotides are TGTGCCAGCAGCTCGGACTTTAACTCTGGAAACACCATATATTTT. Its protein is CASSSDFNSGNTIYF.

The chain combines TRBV5-1 with TRBJ1-1, with D unresolved. Trimming removed 5 bases from V and 7 bases from J, with 15 bases in between. The CDR3 covers 13 residues. The germline gives CDR1 SGHRS, CDR2 YFSETQ. This chain's CDR3 is CASSQRGSGEAFF. DNA for the CDR3: TGCGCCAGCAGTCAACGGGGTAGTGGTGAAGCTTTCTTT.

The rearrangement links TRBV20-1 to TRBJ1-2; D might be TRBD1 (6 bases). Germline V gene lookup returns CDR1 DFQATT and CDR2 SNEGSKA (reference sequence). Trimming removed 3 bases from V and 3 bases from J, with 11 bases in between. CDR3 size: 13 residues. In DNA form, the CDR3 reads TGCAGTGCTAGTCTGGGGGCGGACTATGGCTACACCTTC. Translating it yields CSASLGADYGYTF.

This chain links TRBV7-2 with TRBJ1-5, with 8 bases that match TRBD1. Germline assignment: CDR1 SGHTA and CDR2 FQGNSA. CDR3 length: 13 residues. J lost 5 bases, V lost 6 bases, and 3 bases had no gene match. The CDR3 region is CASRLQGDQPQHF. Written as DNA, the CDR3 is TGTGCCAGCAGATTACAGGGGGATCAGCCCCAGCATTTT.

The chain links TRBV7-2 to TRBJ2-1, with 9 bases fitting TRBD2. The CDR3 runs to 17 residues. The ends lost 5 bases at V and 8 bases at J; junction bases unmatched: 16. CDR1 and CDR2 from the germline V gene are SGHTA and FQGNSA. The CDR3 region is CASSSALGRGGRDEQFF. The CDR3 DNA is TGTGCCAGCAGCAGCGCCCTTGGGCGGGGGGGCCGAGATGAGCAGTTCTTC.

The chain has TRBV7-9 and TRBJ1-4; D is uncertain. Germline CDR1 is SEHNR and CDR2 is FQNEAQ (reference sequence). This CDR3 is 16 amino acids long. The germline V and J ends were trimmed by 5 bases and 0 bases, with 13 bases remaining between them. The chain's CDR3 is CASSNRSEATNEKLFF. DNA of the CDR3: TGTGCCAGCAGCAATCGGTCTGAAGCAACTAATGAAAAACTGTTTTTT.

J is TRBJ2-7 and V is TRBV6-5; possible D gene TRBD1, 5 bases. This CDR3 is 14 amino acids long. Looked up from germline, CDR1 is MNHEY and CDR2 is SVGAGI. Trimming stripped 2 bases from V and 3 bases from J, with 11 bases between. Here the CDR3 DNA reads TGTGCCAGCAGTTACGGGGCACTACACTACGAGCAGTACTTC. This gives the protein CASSYGALHYEQYF.

This clone was detected only a few times. V is TRBV19 and J is TRBJ1-1; D might be TRBD1 (5 bases). Germline V gives CDR1 LNHDA, CDR2 SQIVND (reference sequence). Trimming stripped 7 bases from V and 0 bases from J, with 12 bases between. This CDR3 region has 14 residues. The DNA for the CDR3 is TGTGCCAGTACTCTTCGACAGATGAACACTGAAGCTTTCTTT. It yields the protein CASTLRQMNTEAFF.

V is TRBV18 and J is TRBJ1-3; D unclear. V was shortened by 3 bases and J by 0 bases, with 9 bases between the two germline ends. Germline V gives CDR1 KGHSH, CDR2 LQKENI. There are 15 residues in the CDR3. CDR3 sequence (DNA): TGTGCCAGCTCACCGATGGCCTCCTCTGGAAACACCATATATTTT. Its translation is CASSPMASSGNTIYF. The full variable domain, with the rest looked up from reference TRBV18 and TRBJ1-3, is NAGVMQNPRHLVRRRGQEARLRCSPMKGHSHVYWYRQLPEEGLKFMVYLQKENIIDESGMPKERFSAEFPKEGPSILRIQQVVRGDSAAYFCASSPMASSGNTIYFGEGSWLTVV.

The V gene is TRBV2, the J gene TRBJ1-3; 7 bases are shared with TRBD1. The germline CDR1 and CDR2 sequences are SNHLY and FYNNEI. This CDR3 contains 15 residues. J gave up 4 bases and V 6 bases, and 9 bases lay outside the gene matches. Here the CDR3 DNA reads TGTGCCAGCAGACACGACAGGGAACCGGGAAACACCATATATTTT. Residues: CASRHDREPGNTIYF.

V and J are TRBV30 and TRBJ1-5; no clear D. This CDR3 is built from 15 residues. Germline-derived CDR1 and CDR2 are GTSNPN and SVGIG (reference sequence). V was clipped by 0 bases and J by 1 base, with 10 bases between them. The CDR3 bases are TGTGCCTGGAGTGTACCGGGGTCGAGCAATCAGCCCCAGCATTTT. Its translation is CAWSVPGSSNQPQHF.

The chain uses TRBV19 and TRBJ2-2, with 7 bases matching TRBD2. Germline values: CDR1 LNHDA, CDR2 SQIVND (reference sequence). The CDR3 is 13 residues long. Trimming at V came to 9 bases and at J to 5 bases, leaving 6 bases not matched to a gene. The CDR3 reads CASHPGGTGELFF. CDR3 DNA: TGTGCCAGCCACCCGGGGGGAACCGGGGAGCTGTTTTTT.

This chain links TRBV19 with TRBJ1-3; 9 bases line up with TRBD1. Germline CDR1 reads LNHDA; CDR2 reads SQIVND (reference sequence). The CDR3 is 16 residues long. With V trimmed by 6 bases and J by 8 bases, 14 bases remained unmatched. The CDR3 DNA follows: TGTGCCAGTAGACGAACGGGACAGGGCGTCGATGACACCATATATTTT. This codes for CASRRTGQGVDDTIYF.

The chain uses TRBV7-9 and TRBJ1-1; D may be TRBD1 (5 bases). This CDR3 contains 14 residues. Trimming removed 1 base at V and 1 base at J, with 7 bases between. Germline CDR1 and CDR2: SEHNR and FQNEAQ (reference sequence). The CDR3 coding sequence is TGTGCCAGCAGCTTAGGGGGGGAGAACACTGAAGCTTTCTTT. It specifies CASSLGGENTEAFF.

This chain connects TRBV5-4 to TRBJ2-1, with 9 bases identical to TRBD1. CDR3 length equals 13 residues. Germline V gene data show CDR1 as SGHNT and CDR2 as YYREEE (reference sequence). J gave up 5 bases and V 5 bases, and 2 bases lay outside the gene matches. The CDR3 nucleotides are TGTGCCAGCAGAGACAGGGGGGACAATGAGCAGTTCTTC. This gives the protein CASRDRGDNEQFF.

This clone was seen only once. DNA of the CDR3: TGTGCCAGCAGCCAAGTTCTGGGGGCTTACACTGAAGCTTTCTTT. Amino acids: CASSQVLGAYTEAFF. This sequence joins TRBV14 and TRBJ1-1, with D perhaps matching TRBD1 (6 bases). The V end was cut by 1 base, the J end by 3 bases, with 12 bases between. CDR3 size: 15 residues. CDR1 SGHDN and CDR2 FVKESK come from the germline V gene.

The V gene is TRBV20-1, the J gene TRBJ1-4, with a tentative D call TRBD1 (6 bases). Trimming took off 3 bases at V and 13 bases at J, with 21 bases between the two ends. Looked up from germline, CDR1 is DFQATT and CDR2 is SNEGSKA (reference sequence). The CDR3 is 14 residues long. CDR3 in DNA: TGCAGTGCTAGTCCTGCCGGGGGGGCCCGGGGACTGTTTTTT. Translation gives CSASPAGGARGLFF.

The rearrangement uses TRBV28 and TRBJ1-1; maybe TRBD1 (6 bases). The CDR3 is 20 residues long. The germline V and J ends were trimmed by 5 bases and 1 base, with 29 bases remaining between them. Per germline, CDR1 MDHEN and CDR2 SYDVKM. DNA for the CDR3: TGTGCCAGCAGTCCCAACTGGGGCAGGGAGGGGGTATGGGCGAACACTGAAGCTTTCTTT. It specifies CASSPNWGREGVWANTEAFF.

The chain joins TRBV5-1 to TRBJ1-5, with D unresolved. V shed 2 bases and J shed 0 bases, with 6 bases lying between them. This CDR3 has 14 residues. Germline V gene sequence: CDR1 SGHRS, CDR2 YFSETQ. CDR3 DNA sequence: TGCGCCAGCAGCTTAGCCTATAGCAATCAGCCCCAGCATTTT. Amino acids: CASSLAYSNQPQHF.

The chain recombines TRBV5-1 with TRBJ2-3, with 8 bases matching TRBD2. CDR1 and CDR2 from the germline V gene are SGHRS and YFSETQ. The trim removed 7 bases at V and 2 bases at J, leaving 15 bases unmatched. This CDR3 comprises 17 residues. CDR3 coding DNA: TGCGCCAGCTCCCGGCGGGGGGATACTACTTACACAGATACGCAGTATTTT. Translated, it gives CASSRRGDTTYTDTQYF.

The rearrangement joins TRBV2 to TRBJ1-5; D call uncertain. V lost 4 bases and J lost 0, with 10 bases in between. Germline CDR1 reads SNHLY; CDR2 reads FYNNEI. The CDR3 is 15 amino acids. For the CDR3, the DNA is TGTGCCAGCAGTGCCGAGAATTATAGCAATCAGCCCCAGCATTTT. This translates into CASSAENYSNQPQHF. The full variable domain, completed using reference TRBV2 and TRBJ1-5, is EPEVTQTPSHQVTQMGQEVILRCVPISNHLYFYWYRQILGQKVEFLVSFYNNEISEKSEIFDDQFSVERPDGSNFTLKIRSTKLEDSAMYFCASSAENYSNQPQHFGDGTRLSIL.

The V call is TRBV5-1, the J call TRBJ1-1; no clear D. Trimming took off 4 bases at V and 3 bases at J, with 7 bases between the two ends. Germline-derived CDR1 and CDR2 are SGHRS and YFSETQ. This CDR3 is 12 amino acids long. The CDR3 DNA is TGCGCCAGCAGCCCCCCCGACACTGAAGCTTTCTTT. Amino acids: CASSPPDTEAFF.

V gene TRBV6-1 combines with J gene TRBJ2-4; 8 bases map to TRBD2. J was trimmed by 0 bases and V by 2 bases; bases with no gene match: 6. The CDR3 has 17 amino acids. Germline CDR1 reads MNHNS; CDR2 reads SASEGT. The DNA for the CDR3 is TGTGCCAGCAGTGAATGGGCCGGGGGGGTAGCCAAAAACATTCAGTACTTC. Protein: CASSEWAGGVAKNIQYF.

The rearrangement joins TRBV9 to TRBJ1-4, with 7 bases that match TRBD1. Germline V gene data show CDR1 as SGDLS and CDR2 as YYNGEE. This CDR3 has 16 amino acids. V dropped 1 base and J dropped 7; count of bases not matched to a gene: 10. The CDR3 protein is CASSVQTGDSLEKLFF. The CDR3 DNA sequence: TGTGCCAGCAGCGTACAAACAGGGGACAGCCTTGAAAAACTGTTTTTT.

The genes are TRBV5-6 and TRBJ2-7; 9 nucleotides align to TRBD1. This CDR3 contains 14 residues. Germline values: CDR1 SGHDT, CDR2 YYEEEE. Trimming cost V 4 bases and J 4 bases; bases outside gene matches: 6. The CDR3 is CASSPGTGWYEQYF. The CDR3 bases are TGTGCCAGCAGCCCCGGGACAGGGTGGTACGAGCAGTACTTC.